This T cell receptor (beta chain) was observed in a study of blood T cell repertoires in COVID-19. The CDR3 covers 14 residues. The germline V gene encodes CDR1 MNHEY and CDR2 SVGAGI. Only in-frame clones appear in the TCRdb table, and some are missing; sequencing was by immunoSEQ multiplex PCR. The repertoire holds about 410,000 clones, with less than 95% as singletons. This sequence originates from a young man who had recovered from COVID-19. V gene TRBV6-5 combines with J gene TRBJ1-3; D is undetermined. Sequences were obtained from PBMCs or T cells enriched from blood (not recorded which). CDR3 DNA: TGTGCTACCCAACCGGTAAAATCTGGAAACACCATATATTTT. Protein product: CATQPVKSGNTIYF.